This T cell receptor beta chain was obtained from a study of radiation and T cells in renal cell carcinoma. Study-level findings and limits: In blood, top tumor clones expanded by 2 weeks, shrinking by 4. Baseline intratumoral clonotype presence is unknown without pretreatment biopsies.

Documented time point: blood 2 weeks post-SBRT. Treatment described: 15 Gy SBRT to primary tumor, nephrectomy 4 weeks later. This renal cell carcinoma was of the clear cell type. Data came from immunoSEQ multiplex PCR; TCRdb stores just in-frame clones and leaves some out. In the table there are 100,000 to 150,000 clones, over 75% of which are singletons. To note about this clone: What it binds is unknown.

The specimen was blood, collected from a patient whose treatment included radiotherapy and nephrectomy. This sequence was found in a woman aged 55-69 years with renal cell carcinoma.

In nucleotides, the CDR3 is TGCGCCAGCAGCTCTACCCGTCATCGCGGCACCGGGGAGCTGTTTTTT. Translating it yields CASSSTRHRGTGELFF. V usage is TRBV5-1 and J usage is TRBJ2-2; no firm D call. The CDR3 is 16 amino acids. Per germline, CDR1 SGHRS and CDR2 YFSETQ. Trimming cost V 3 bases and J 4 bases, with 16 bases left between them.